This TCR beta chain was observed in a study of cytomegalovirus exposure and HLA in healthy donors. Findings and caveats of the study: Evidence from a later analysis indicated that most CMV-associated TCR beta chains looked HLA-restricted. A few CMV-associated chains proved CMV antigen-specific in vitro.

J was trimmed by 4 bases and V by 5 bases; bases with no gene match: 7. Germline CDR1 reads SNHLY; CDR2 reads FYNNEI. There are 15 residues in the CDR3. With 60 Vbeta and 13 Jbeta primers, the PCR was carried out. Method: immunoSEQ multiplex PCR; TCRdb's copy keeps in-frame clones and lacks some. The repertoire holds about 170,000 clones, with 62% as singletons. To note about this clone: Its cognate antigen is unknown. The same CDR3 can be traced to other DNA sequences in this sample.

V gene TRBV2 combines with J gene TRBJ1-2; 10 bases agree with TRBD1. The sequence was obtained from a man aged 40-55 years in good health and CMV-seronegative. Sequenced material: PBMCs. In nucleotides, the CDR3 is TGTGCCAGCAGTCTCGGGACAGGGGATATCTATGGCTACACCTTC. Translation: CASSLGTGDIYGYTF.